This T cell receptor beta chain stems from a study of T cells after yellow fever vaccination (dated by TCRdb to the late 2010s). Turning to the overall study: Libraries from fractions with low cell numbers were prepared with the SMART-Seq v4 Ultra Low Input RNA kit. To follow T-cell clones before and after primary and booster YFV17D yellow fever vaccination, bulk TCR alpha and beta repertoires were sequenced over time. The cohort comprised two healthy male donors, one aged 18 to 30 and one aged 30 to 40 years. Blood was drawn at multiple timepoints before and after primary and secondary immunization, with bulk PBMC replicates and cell subsets isolated. General study outcomes and caveats: Because abundant contaminating clonotypes from the bulk population could be contained in FACS-sorted repertoires, computational filtering was required. The secondary T-cell response was found to be weaker but faster than the primary response, with a peak reached on day 5 rather than on day 15. Only a couple of donors were included in the study, so the extent to which the findings can be generalized is limited. Most clones expanded after primary vaccination (almost 97% of CD4 and around nine tenths of CD8) were re-detected after the booster, suggesting that broad memory maintenance occurred. A small fraction of clonotypes appeared in both the CD4 and CD8 compartments, likely as a result of convergent recombination.

TCRdb shows the sequencer as Illumina NovaSeq 6000. Synthesis of TCR cDNA relied on 5'RACE template switching, a step that introduced a universal primer site along with unique molecular identifiers. cDNA synthesis was primed from both the TCR alpha and TCR beta constant segments. Two PCR steps were used to amplify libraries, with sample barcodes and sequencing adapters being added in the second step. Sequencing of the libraries was done on either Illumina HiSeq 2500 (2x100 bp) or NovaSeq (2x150 bp). On the study's bioinformatics: Demultiplexing of reads and collapsing into UMI consensus sequences were performed with MIGEC, and V(D)J alignment was carried out with MiXCR. Vaccine-responding clonotypes were identified with edgeR using replicate PBMC samples, with FDR below 0.01 and a log2 fold change above 5 up to day 15 being required. Each bulk clonotype was labeled CD4 or CD8 based on which sequenced repertoire, CD4 or CD8, contained the clonotype at higher abundance. In TCRdb, the public reads were trimmed at Q25 with fastp and aligned with MiXCR, with productive beta chains retained. Each record represents a unique CDR3 protein, reported with the most common genes and DNA among its rows. The V and J calls were not made by the authors but by TCRdb's processing. In this sample the table shows some 300,000 distinct CDR3 sequences, 3% to 4.5% of which occur a single time. The ten largest clones add up to 23% of the sample.

What the treatment or condition label conveys for this sample: live attenuated yellow fever vaccine strain. Two biological replicates of bulk PBMCs were collected at each blood-draw timepoint. PBMCs were isolated from peripheral blood using a standard Ficoll-Paque protocol. TriZol was used to extract RNA from bulk PBMCs, from CD4 and CD8 fractions, and from dextramer-positive and dextramer-negative fractions. About this clonotype itself: Its binding antigen is unknown. No base qualities exist here, and no much larger clone lies one base off it.

The sample consisted of PBMCs, taken on the day of the yellow fever booster vaccination. The receptor was isolated from a man aged 18 to 35 who received the YFV17D yellow fever vaccine.

The DNA reads TGTGCCAGCAGGCCAGAAAATCAGCCCCAGCATTTT. This codes for CASRPENQPQHF. Recombination joined TRBV6-4 with TRBJ1-5; the D gene lacks a confident call. The CDR3 has 12 amino acids, counting the end cysteine and phenylalanine. This entry keeps only the CDR3 DNA: 36 bases, framed from base 1. V was cut back by 6 bases and J by 4 bases, leaving a gap of 7 bases between them. CDR1 and CDR2 were assigned from the germline V gene as MRHNA and SNTAGT.